This T cell receptor beta chain was documented in a study of blood T cell repertoires in COVID-19. Study-wide context: Specimens from acute and convalescent COVID-19 originated in the United States, Italy and Spain. PBMCs, B-cell-depleted T cells, or T cells were the source of the cDNA or gDNA that made up the material.

Per the original data handling: Amplification of reference gene primers was used by the study to estimate nucleated cell counts. Repertoires were generated with immunoSEQ multiplex PCR, while TCRdb's copy carries only in-frame clones and drops some. The D gene and trimming were derived from the DNA, and the V and J assignments and clone size from that table. The sample shows about 80,000 clones, more than 60% of them seen only once. The germline gives CDR1 MNHEY, CDR2 SVGEGT. This CDR3 is 19 amino acids long. The V gene lost 5 bases and the J gene lost 0 bases, with 22 bases spanning the gap. Sequencing was performed on peripheral blood. The TCR comes from a human donor in a cohort sampled during active COVID-19. This sequence joins TRBV6-2 or TRBV6-3 and TRBJ1-4; tentatively, D is TRBD1 (6 bases). CDR3 sequence reads: CASSHQSRTGMATNEKLFF. CDR3 nucleotide sequence: TGTGCCAGCAGTCACCAATCACGAACAGGGATGGCAACTAATGAAAAACTGTTTTTT.